This T cell receptor (beta chain) originates from a study of T-cell reconstitution after alpha-beta-depleted transplantation in children. Researchers prepared the TCRbeta library using unique molecular identifiers, the study reports. TCRdb reanalysed the PCR reads using MiXCR and keeps one entry per CDR3 protein. The table includes around 480,000 distinct CDR3 sequences, roughly 33% detected once. Losses at the gene ends were 3 bases for V and 0 bases for J; bases not matched to a gene: 8. Germline loops: CDR1 LNHNV, CDR2 YYDKDF (reference sequence). This CDR3 spans 18 amino acids. The clonotype originates from a human donor who donated a stem cell graft to a child with aplastic anemia. The chain uses TRBV15 and TRBJ2-6; 7 bases are a match to TRBD1. The source was PBMCs from the stem cell graft donor, collected from the stem cell graft. This chain's CDR3 is CATSSTGTESSGANVLTF. CDR3 coding DNA: TGTGCCACCAGCAGCACCGGGACAGAGAGCTCTGGGGCCAACGTCCTGACTTTC. The full variable domain, its missing parts supplied by reference TRBV15 and TRBJ2-6, is DAMVIQNPRYQVTQFGKPVTLSCSQTLNHNVMYWYQQKSSQAPKLLFHYYDKDFNNEADTPDNFQSRRPNTSFCFLDIRSPGLGDTAMYLCATSSTGTESSGANVLTFGAGSRLTVL.